A single sample gave rise to the 32 T cell receptor beta chains below, sequenced in a study of cytomegalovirus exposure and HLA in healthy donors. The PCR was carried out with 60 Vbeta primers and 13 Jbeta primers. Clones were read by immunoSEQ multiplex PCR, and TCRdb kept only the in-frame ones, dropping some. The sample lists about 130,000 clones; about three quarters were seen once. Sequencing was carried out using PBMCs. The receptors were sampled from a human donor in good health.

This clone was observed a few times. The chain uses TRBV6-5 and TRBJ1-1, with TRBD1 as a possible D gene (6 bases). Germline CDR1 and CDR2: MNHEY and SVGAGI. The CDR3 runs to 14 residues. Trimming took off 6 bases at V and 0 bases at J, with 11 bases between the two ends. The CDR3 reads CASSIGDMNTEAFF. The CDR3 bases are TGTGCCAGCAGCATAGGGGACATGAACACTGAAGCTTTCTTT.

The chain joins TRBV6-5 to TRBJ1-6; 10 bases match TRBD1. V was clipped by 5 bases and J by 13 bases; unmatched bases: 8. CDR3 length equals 14 residues. CDR1 MNHEY and CDR2 SVGAGI come from the germline V gene. The CDR3 region has the DNA TGTGCCAGCAGTCCGAGACAGGGGGCTCGTCCCCTCCACTTT. Its translation: CASSPRQGARPLHF.

J is TRBJ2-7 and V is TRBV2, with TRBD1 identical over 7 bases. CDR1 is SNHLY and CDR2 is FYNNEI in the germline V gene. The CDR3 totals 12 residues. V was pared by 9 bases and J by 0 bases, with 2 bases of the junction left unmatched. The CDR3 DNA follows: TGTGCCAGACGGGACAGCTCCTACGAGCAGTACTTC. Amino acids: CARRDSSYEQYF.

CDR3 coding DNA: TGCGCCAGCAGCTCCATACGGGGAGGATACGAGCAGTACTTC. Its translation: CASSSIRGGYEQYF. This chain uses TRBV5-1 with TRBJ2-7; maybe TRBD2 (6 bases). Germline CDR1 and CDR2: SGHRS and YFSETQ. This CDR3 has 14 residues. With 3 bases removed from V and 4 bases from J, the gap between germline ends came to 14 bases.

The chain employs TRBV10-1 and TRBJ2-7, with TRBD1 matching over 7 bases. V dropped 2 bases and J dropped 6; count of bases not matched to a gene: 7. The CDR3 has 14 amino acids. Germline assignment: CDR1 WNHNN and CDR2 SYGVQD (reference sequence). The CDR3 protein is CASSEATGLGEQYF. CDR3 sequence (DNA): TGCGCCAGCAGTGAGGCGACAGGGCTGGGCGAGCAGTACTTC.

The chain recombines TRBV4-1 with TRBJ2-5; a possible D gene is TRBD1 (6 bases). The DNA matches TRBJ2-7 better at its end, which makes the J call doubtful. This CDR3 comprises 17 residues. Germline CDR1 MGHRA, CDR2 YSYEKL. CDR3 nucleotide sequence: TGCGCCAGCAGCCATTATTATCCGGGACATCAATCCTACGAGCAGTACTTC. It translates to CASSHYYPGHQSYEQYF.

V gene TRBV11-2 combines with J gene TRBJ2-5, with D possibly TRBD2 on 5 matching bases. Germline CDR1 and CDR2: SGHAT and FQNNGV. V was pared by 2 bases and J by 1 base, with 8 bases between. The CDR3 length is 14 residues. The CDR3, as DNA: TGTGCCAGCAGCTTAAGCGGTACCCAAGAGACCCAGTACTTC. Translation: CASSLSGTQETQYF. The variable domain in full, with the rest retrieved from reference TRBV11-2 and TRBJ2-5, is EAGVAQSPRYKIIEKRQSVAFWCNPISGHATLYWYQQILGQGPKLLIQFQNNGVVDDSQLPKDRFSAERLKGVDSTLKIQPAKLEDSAVYLCASSLSGTQETQYFGPGTRLLVL.

The rearrangement joins TRBV6-6 to TRBJ2-7, with D possibly TRBD1 on 7 matching bases. This CDR3 contains 16 residues. Trimming pared 5 bases from V and 9 bases from J, leaving 26 bases between. CDR1 and CDR2 from the germline V gene are MNHNY and SVGAGI (reference sequence). CDR3 sequence: CASSQSRTGGKEGQYF. Here the CDR3 DNA reads TGTGCCAGCAGTCAATCCCGGACAGGCGGGAAGGAGGGGCAGTACTTC.

The rearrangement links TRBV19 to TRBJ2-1; TRBD2 agrees at 10 bases. V shed 7 bases, J shed 6 bases, and the junction held 6 bases outside the gene matches. Germline V gene lookup returns CDR1 LNHDA and CDR2 SQIVND (reference sequence). This CDR3 contains 14 residues. Written as DNA, the CDR3 is TGTGCCAGTACGGCTCTAGCGGGGGCCAATGAGCAGTTCTTC. Protein: CASTALAGANEQFF.

CDR3 nucleotide sequence: TGTGCCAGCAGCCCTGACATCTACCTTTCATTAGACGAGCAGTACTTC. Its translation: CASSPDIYLSLDEQYF. The chain carries TRBV7-2 and TRBJ2-7, with D hard to call. The length of the CDR3 is 16 residues. The V end lost 5 bases, the J end lost 5 bases, and 22 bases lay between the germline ends. The germline gives CDR1 SGHTA, CDR2 FQGNSA.

This chain joins TRBV7-9 and TRBJ2-7, with TRBD2 identical over 8 bases. V dropped 5 bases and J dropped 3; count of bases not matched to a gene: 6. This CDR3 contains 14 residues. Germline CDR1 and CDR2: SEHNR and FQNEAQ (reference sequence). The CDR3, as DNA: TGTGCCAGCAGCCGACCCGGGGGGGTCTACGAGCAGTACTTC. Translation: CASSRPGGVYEQYF.

In its sample, this clone was seen once. This rearrangement joins TRBV5-4 to TRBJ2-5, with D possibly matching TRBD2 (6 bases). V was shortened by 2 bases and J by 2 bases, with 10 bases between the two germline ends. CDR3 length equals 14 residues. CDR1 and CDR2 from the germline V gene are SGHNT and YYREEE (reference sequence). The DNA for the CDR3 is TGTGCCAGCAGCTTTTCGGGAGAGCAAGAGACCCAGTACTTC. It is translated as CASSFSGEQETQYF.

This clone was seen only a few times. The V call is TRBV19, the J call TRBJ1-1, with a tentative D call TRBD1 (6 bases). This CDR3 has 13 residues. The germline V gene has CDR1 LNHDA and CDR2 SQIVND (reference sequence). V was pared by 5 bases and J by 1 base, with 8 bases between. CDR3 coding DNA: TGTGCCAGTAGTCCACAGGGGAACACTGAAGCTTTCTTT. It is translated as CASSPQGNTEAFF.

This sequence joins TRBV27 and TRBJ2-7; D unresolved. The germline V and J ends were trimmed by 5 bases and 0 bases, with 5 bases remaining between them. The CDR3 spans 12 residues. The germline CDR1 and CDR2 sequences are MNHEY and SMNVEV (reference sequence). Here the CDR3 reads CASSASSYEQYF. The CDR3 region has the DNA TGTGCCAGCAGTGCGAGCTCCTACGAGCAGTACTTC.

The rearrangement uses TRBV7-8 and TRBJ2-3, with D possibly matching TRBD1 (6 bases). CDR3 length equals 17 residues. V was shortened by 5 bases and J by 0 bases, with 18 bases between the two germline ends. CDR1 and CDR2 from the germline V gene are SGHVS and FQNEAQ. The CDR3 coding sequence is TGTGCCAGCAGCCAGCCTGAGGGGGTTTCTAGCACAGATACGCAGTATTTT. This sequence encodes CASSQPEGVSSTDTQYF.

The genes are TRBV6-6 and TRBJ1-5; D may be TRBD1 (5 bases). CDR1 and CDR2 (germline): MNHNY, SVGAGI (reference sequence). V was cut by 10 bases and J by 5 bases, with 18 bases left in between. CDR3 length: 14 residues. The CDR3 loop is CATSEQGAHQPQHF. In nucleotides, the CDR3 is TGTGCCACCTCTGAGCAGGGCGCCCATCAGCCCCAGCATTTT.

V usage is TRBV5-6 and J usage is TRBJ2-5; TRBD2 matches at 12 bases. Germline V gives CDR1 SGHDT, CDR2 YYEEEE. The CDR3 loop spans 15 amino acids. The junction had 2 bases not matched to a gene; V was cut back by 4 bases and J by 1 base. The chain's CDR3 is CASSPTSGGQETQYF. As DNA, the CDR3 is TGTGCCAGCAGCCCGACTAGCGGGGGCCAAGAGACCCAGTACTTC.

This rearrangement joins TRBV5-1 to TRBJ2-2, with 8 bases lining up with TRBD1. The CDR3 is 14 amino acids. Per the germline V gene, CDR1 is SGHRS and CDR2 is YFSETQ. With V trimmed by 1 base and J by 6 bases, 2 bases remained unmatched. CDR3 protein: CASSLRTGSGELFF. Here the CDR3 DNA reads TGCGCCAGCAGCTTGAGGACAGGGTCCGGGGAGCTGTTTTTT.

This clone has only one observation. The rearrangement links TRBV4-3 to TRBJ1-6; no firm D call. Per the germline V gene, CDR1 is LGHNA and CDR2 is YSLEER. The CDR3 sequence is 16 residues long. V shed 4 bases and J shed 9 bases, with 19 bases lying between them. The CDR3 nucleotides are TGCGCCAGCAGCCTAACGCTAGGGAGGTCTGTTTCACCCCTCCACTTT. Amino acids: CASSLTLGRSVSPLHF.

The chain couples TRBV6-4 to TRBJ1-1; a possible D gene is TRBD1 (6 bases). Deletions cut 10 bases from V and 2 bases from J, with 14 bases between. Germline values: CDR1 MRHNA, CDR2 SNTAGT. The CDR3 totals 13 residues. In nucleotides, the CDR3 is TGTGCCACTAGGGGGAACACTAACACTGAAGCTTTCTTT. As protein: CATRGNTNTEAFF.

The chain is built from TRBV7-6 and TRBJ2-5, with 7 positions matching TRBD1. TRBJ2-7 matches the DNA end more closely, so the J call is doubtful. CDR3 size: 14 residues. CDR1 and CDR2 (germline): SGHVS, FNYEAQ. The CDR3 sequence is CASSLVGQNNEQYF. CDR3 DNA: TGTGCCAGCAGCTTGGTGGGACAGAACAACGAGCAGTACTTC.

V usage is TRBV5-1 and J usage is TRBJ2-3; 8 bases map to TRBD2. The CDR3 is 19 residues long. V dropped 0 bases and J dropped 7; count of bases not matched to a gene: 19. Germline assignment: CDR1 SGHRS and CDR2 YFSETQ. In DNA, the CDR3 is TGCGCCAGCAGCTTGGCCGGGTTAGCGGGGAGCCAACACAGGTATACGCAGTATTTT. Its protein product is CASSLAGLAGSQHRYTQYF.

The V and J genes are TRBV9 and TRBJ2-1; 7 bases fit TRBD1. The CDR3 runs 12 residues. V dropped 1 base and J dropped 9; count of bases not matched to a gene: 1. From germline, CDR1 is SGDLS and CDR2 YYNGEE. The CDR3 nucleotides read TGTGCCAGCAGCGTACGACAGGGTGAGCAGTTCTTC. Its protein is CASSVRQGEQFF.

This clone was found a few times. The V gene is TRBV10-3, the J gene TRBJ1-1, with a tentative D call TRBD1 (5 bases). Germline V gene data show CDR1 as ENHRY and CDR2 as SYGVKD. V lost 2 bases and J lost 3, with 13 bases in between. The CDR3 runs to 15 residues. CDR3 sequence reads: CAISEAGRGDTEAFF. The CDR3 nucleotides are TGTGCCATCAGTGAGGCAGGGAGGGGAGACACTGAAGCTTTCTTT.

The sample holds one count of this clone. V and J are TRBV29-1 and TRBJ2-7, with D perhaps matching TRBD2 (5 bases). Germline lookup yields CDR1 SQVTM and CDR2 ANQGSEA. CDR3 length: 11 residues. V was pared by 6 bases and J by 3 bases, with 9 bases between. The CDR3 DNA follows: TGCAGCGTGGACCGGGGCTACGAGCAGTACTTC. Encoded protein: CSVDRGYEQYF.

This sequence joins TRBV4-2 and TRBJ1-1, with 9 bases that match TRBD1. Looked up from germline, CDR1 is LGHNA and CDR2 is YNFKEQ. V gave up 1 base and J gave up 0 bases; unmatched junction bases: 6. CDR3 size: 17 residues. The CDR3 DNA sequence: TGTGCCAGCAGCCAAGCAGGGGACAGGGCGATGAACACTGAAGCTTTCTTT. Translation gives CASSQAGDRAMNTEAFF.

The rearrangement links TRBV4-1 to TRBJ2-3, with 7 bases fitting TRBD2. This CDR3 region has 18 residues. Germline loops: CDR1 MGHRA, CDR2 YSYEKL. J gave up 0 bases and V 1 base, and 10 bases lay outside the gene matches. The DNA for the CDR3 is TGCGCCAGCAGCCAAGTAGGTAGGAGCGGGGTTAGCACAGATACGCAGTATTTT. This encodes CASSQVGRSGVSTDTQYF.

The gene calls are TRBV6-6 and TRBJ1-1; D call uncertain. Trimming took off 6 bases at V and 2 bases at J, with 10 bases between the two ends. CDR1 is MNHNY, CDR2 SVGAGI, per germline (reference sequence). The CDR3 runs 13 residues. CDR3 amino acids: CASSYEGNTEAFF. CDR3 bases: TGTGCCAGCAGCTACGAGGGAAACACTGAAGCTTTCTTT.

This chain connects TRBV29-1 to TRBJ1-1; possible D gene TRBD1, 6 bases. Germline values: CDR1 SQVTM, CDR2 ANQGSEA. Trimming took off 2 bases at V and 5 bases at J, with 12 bases between the two ends. The CDR3 consists of 13 residues. The CDR3 nucleotides read TGCAGCGTTGAACCGGGACAAAAAACTGAAGCTTTCTTT. This codes for CSVEPGQKTEAFF.

The chain links TRBV29-1 to TRBJ1-2; TRBD1 might be the D (5 bases). CDR3 length: 13 amino acids. The germline V gene has CDR1 SQVTM and CDR2 ANQGSEA. Trimming took off 0 bases at V and 4 bases at J, with 9 bases between the two ends. Here the CDR3 reads CSVEDRGGYGYTF. The DNA for the CDR3 is TGCAGCGTTGAAGATAGGGGCGGCTATGGCTACACCTTC.

The V call is TRBV6-1, the J call TRBJ1-1; D is perhaps TRBD1 (5 bases). Germline V gene lookup returns CDR1 MNHNS and CDR2 SASEGT. There are 14 residues in the CDR3. V was clipped by 5 bases and J by 2 bases, with 12 bases between them. The CDR3 reads CASSQGAANTEAFF. CDR3 bases: TGTGCCAGCAGTCAAGGGGCAGCAAACACTGAAGCTTTCTTT.

V usage is TRBV19 and J usage is TRBJ1-2; D might be TRBD1 (6 bases). The CDR3 contains 15 residues. The germline V gene has CDR1 LNHDA and CDR2 SQIVND (reference sequence). Deletions cut 7 bases from V and 5 bases from J, with 20 bases between. The CDR3, as DNA: TGTGCCAGTACCGAACGCTCCGGGGGGCTGTATGGCTACACCTTC. Its translation: CASTERSGGLYGYTF.